These 21 T cell receptor beta chains came from one sample sequenced in a study of T cells after yellow fever vaccination. TCRdb fed the 5' RACE reads into MiXCR, producing one record per CDR3 protein. The data hold about 260,000 distinct CDR3 sequences, with around 4.9% observed a single time. The sequencing here drew on CD4+ T cells sorted from PBMCs, taken on the day of the yellow fever booster vaccination. All receptors come from a man between 18 and 29 years old who received the YFV17D yellow fever vaccine.

This clonotype appeared a few times. V usage is TRBV3-1 and J usage is TRBJ1-2, with 8 bases lining up with TRBD1. V lost 4 bases, J lost 4 bases, and 5 bases stayed unmatched. Per the germline V gene, CDR1 is LGHDT and CDR2 is YNNKEL (reference sequence). The CDR3 length is 14 residues. This CDR3 is CASSRQGFRYGYTF. As DNA, the CDR3 is TGTGCCAGCAGCCGACAGGGGTTCCGCTATGGCTACACCTTC. The whole variable domain, remainder taken from reference TRBV3-1 and TRBJ1-2, is DTAVSQTPKYLVTQMGNDKSIKCEQNLGHDTMYWYKQDSKKFLKIMFSYNNKELIINETVPNRFSPKSPDKAHLNLHINSLELGDSAVYFCASSRQGFRYGYTFGSGTRLTVV.

V gene TRBV9 combines with J gene TRBJ1-5; 7 nucleotides match TRBD1. This CDR3 region has 19 residues. The trim removed 6 bases at V and 0 bases at J, leaving 18 bases unmatched. Germline V gene data show CDR1 as SGDLS and CDR2 as YYNGEE. The CDR3 here is CASTPRGTEPLYSNQPQHF. In DNA form, the CDR3 reads TGTGCCAGCACCCCTAGGGGGACAGAACCACTTTATAGCAATCAGCCCCAGCATTTT.

This rearrangement joins TRBV20-1 to TRBJ1-3, with D unclear. The CDR3 length is 11 residues. The germline V gene has CDR1 DFQATT and CDR2 SNEGSKA (reference sequence). Between the trimmed V and J ends, which lost 5 bases and 3 bases, there was a span of 5 bases. The CDR3 bases are TGCAGTGCTGAAAATGGAAACACCATATATTTT. Translation: CSAENGNTIYF.

This clonotype occurred many times. The chain links TRBV5-5 to TRBJ2-3, with D unclear. The CDR3 contains 15 residues. Trimming removed 4 bases at V and 8 bases at J, with 20 bases between. Germline assignment: CDR1 SGHKS and CDR2 YYEKEE (reference sequence). The CDR3 protein is CASSPPRQGFGTQYF. The CDR3 DNA sequence: TGTGCCAGCAGCCCTCCCCGCCAAGGGTTTGGTACGCAGTATTTT.

The chain recombines TRBV4-2 with TRBJ2-3; D unclear. Per germline, CDR1 LGHNA and CDR2 YNFKEQ. There are 14 residues in the CDR3. V was shortened by 1 base and J by 4 bases, with 9 bases between the two germline ends. The CDR3 DNA is TGTGCCAGCAGCCAAGTTCTCAGCCCAGATACGCAGTATTTT. Translation: CASSQVLSPDTQYF.

In its sample, this clonotype was seen a few times. The V call is TRBV7-3, the J call TRBJ2-1; TRBD2 aligns across 7 bases. CDR3 length: 13 amino acids. From germline, CDR1 is SGHTA and CDR2 FQGTGA. V lost 4 bases, J lost 12 bases, and 9 bases stayed unmatched. As DNA, the CDR3 is TGTGCCAGCAGCTCTTCTCCTGGCGGGGGGCAGTTCTTC. It yields the protein CASSSSPGGGQFF. Supplemented by reference TRBV7-3 and TRBJ2-1, the full variable domain reads GAGVSQTPSNKVTEKGKYVELRCDPISGHTALYWYRQSLGQGPEFLIYFQGTGAADDSGLPNDRFFAVRPEGSVSTLKIQRTERGDSAVYLCASSSSPGGGQFFGPGTRLTVL.

In its sample, this clonotype was seen many times. The CDR3: CASSAAGGRTDTQYF. Here the CDR3 DNA reads TGCGCCAGCAGCGCGGCCGGGGGGCGCACAGATACGCAGTATTTT. The chain couples TRBV5-1 to TRBJ2-3; tentatively, D is TRBD2 (7 bases). Germline values: CDR1 SGHRS, CDR2 YFSETQ. This CDR3 region has 15 residues. V gave up 4 bases and J gave up 1 base, with 13 bases separating them.

The chain combines TRBV24-1 with TRBJ2-1; D is unresolved. This CDR3 has 14 amino acids. Trimming pared 4 bases from V and 6 bases from J, leaving 12 bases between. Germline V gene data show CDR1 as KGHDR and CDR2 as SFDVKD. The CDR3 DNA is TGTGCCACCAGTGAAGAAGGGCGCCTCAATGAGCAGTTCTTC. This gives the protein CATSEEGRLNEQFF.

The V gene is TRBV7-3, the J gene TRBJ2-7; D perhaps matches TRBD2 (6 bases). The CDR3 covers 14 residues. Trimming left V 4 bases short and J 0 bases short, with 10 bases between. Germline-derived CDR1 and CDR2 are SGHTA and FQGTGA. This chain's CDR3 is CASSWGDFSYEQYF. In DNA, the CDR3 is TGTGCCAGCAGCTGGGGGGACTTCTCCTACGAGCAGTACTTC.

The chain combines TRBV12-3 or TRBV12-4 with TRBJ1-6; 7 bases line up with TRBD1. With V trimmed by 5 bases and J by 7 bases, 8 bases remained unmatched. The CDR3 sequence is 15 residues long. CDR3 nucleotide sequence: TGTGCCAGCAGTCTGACAGGGTTGGGGAATTCACCCCTCCACTTT. Protein sequence: CASSLTGLGNSPLHF.

This clonotype was seen a few times. This chain uses TRBV5-1 with TRBJ1-6; TRBD1 aligns across 8 bases. Germline V gives CDR1 SGHRS, CDR2 YFSETQ. The CDR3 is 14 residues long. The V segment lost 4 bases and the J segment 5 bases; nucleotides outside the gene matches: 2. CDR3 DNA: TGCGCCAGCAGCGGACAGGGAAATAATTCACCCCTCCACTTT. Its translation is CASSGQGNNSPLHF.

This clonotype was picked up a small number of times. The CDR3 protein is CASSLVWGYQETQYF. In DNA form, the CDR3 reads TGTGCCAGCAGCTTAGTGTGGGGGTACCAAGAGACCCAGTACTTC. The V call is TRBV7-2, the J call TRBJ2-5; D is tentatively TRBD1 or TRBD2 (5 bases each). The CDR3 runs 15 residues. Trimming shortened V by 1 base and J by 0 bases, and 9 bases separated the two germline ends. Germline V gene sequence: CDR1 SGHTA, CDR2 FQGNSA.

The CDR3 is CASSEGTGGKKETQYF. The CDR3 DNA follows: TGCGCCAGCAGCGAGGGGACAGGGGGCAAGAAAGAGACCCAGTACTTC. J is TRBJ2-5 and V is TRBV5-1; 12 nucleotides line up with TRBD1. V was clipped by 4 bases and J by 3 bases; unmatched bases: 7. Per germline, CDR1 SGHRS and CDR2 YFSETQ. The length of the CDR3 is 16 residues. Full variable domain (rest looked up from reference TRBV5-1 and TRBJ2-5): KAGVTQTPRYLIKTRGQQVTLSCSPISGHRSVSWYQQTPGQGLQFLFEYFSETQRNKGNFPGRFSGRQFSNSRSEMNVSTLELGDSALYLCASSEGTGGKKETQYFGPGTRLLVL.

The chain joins TRBV5-1 to TRBJ2-1; 12 bases line up with TRBD2. V trimming: 4 bases; J trimming: 13 bases; junction bases outside the gene matches: 9. This CDR3 is 14 amino acids long. Germline CDR1 reads SGHRS; CDR2 reads YFSETQ. CDR3 in DNA: TGCGCCAGCAGCGATCCACTAGCGGGGGGCCAACAGTTCTTC. Residues: CASSDPLAGGQQFF.

This chain joins TRBV5-4 and TRBJ2-1, with TRBD1 identical over 11 bases. Germline CDR1 reads SGHNT; CDR2 reads YYREEE (reference sequence). V trimming: 4 bases; J trimming: 6 bases; junction bases outside the gene matches: 9. CDR3 length equals 16 residues. CDR3 nucleotides: TGTGCCAGCAGCGCGGCTGGGACAGGGGGAACCAATGAGCAGTTCTTC. It yields the protein CASSAAGTGGTNEQFF.

This clonotype was detected ten times or more. J is TRBJ2-1 and V is TRBV7-2; D unclear. The germline V gene has CDR1 SGHTA and CDR2 FQGNSA. V lost 5 bases and J lost 6, with 17 bases in between. The CDR3 runs 15 residues. CDR3 bases: TGTGCCAGCAGCCCGTACATGGGGAATTCCAATGAGCAGTTCTTC. Its protein is CASSPYMGNSNEQFF.

This sequence joins TRBV29-1 and TRBJ1-6; D ambiguous. Germline V gene sequence: CDR1 SQVTM, CDR2 ANQGSEA. This CDR3 is 13 amino acids long. V lost 6 bases, J lost 7 bases, and 13 bases lay in between. The CDR3 nucleotides are TGCAGCGTCCTCGACCAGCCGAATTCACCCCTCCACTTT. Residues: CSVLDQPNSPLHF.

This clonotype was counted many times. This chain connects TRBV7-2 to TRBJ1-2, with 8 nucleotides matching TRBD1. The CDR3 is made up of 17 amino acids. The J segment lost 8 bases and the V segment lost 3 bases, leaving 17 bases of the junction unmatched. In germline, CDR1 is SGHTA, CDR2 FQGNSA. Written as DNA, the CDR3 is TGTGCCAGCAGCTTCCCAACCCGAACCGGGACAGGAGGAGGCTACACCTTC. Amino acids: CASSFPTRTGTGGGYTF.

This clonotype was seen a few times. V usage is TRBV4-2 and J usage is TRBJ2-5; 7 nucleotides agree with TRBD2. The CDR3 has 16 residues. Per the germline V gene, CDR1 is LGHNA and CDR2 is YNFKEQ. The J segment lost 1 base and the V segment lost 0 bases, leaving 5 bases of the junction unmatched. Here the CDR3 reads CASSQDPAGRQETQYF. The CDR3 coding sequence is TGTGCCAGCAGCCAAGATCCAGCGGGACGCCAAGAGACCCAGTACTTC.

The V gene is TRBV6-2 or TRBV6-3, the J gene TRBJ2-1, with D possibly TRBD1 on 5 matching bases. The CDR3 has 16 residues. Germline V CDR1 and CDR2: MNHEY, SVGEGT. Trimming removed 6 bases at V and 5 bases at J, with 20 bases between. The CDR3 DNA sequence: TGTGCCAGCAGCTCCCAAATCCTTAGGGGCGACAATGAGCAGTTCTTC. This sequence encodes CASSSQILRGDNEQFF.

This chain connects TRBV5-1 to TRBJ1-4; no firm D call. Deletions cut 4 bases from V and 3 bases from J, with 4 bases between. From germline, CDR1 is SGHRS and CDR2 YFSETQ. CDR3 length equals 12 residues. The CDR3 region is CASSQPNEKLFF. In nucleotides, the CDR3 is TGCGCCAGCAGCCAACCTAATGAAAAACTGTTTTTT.